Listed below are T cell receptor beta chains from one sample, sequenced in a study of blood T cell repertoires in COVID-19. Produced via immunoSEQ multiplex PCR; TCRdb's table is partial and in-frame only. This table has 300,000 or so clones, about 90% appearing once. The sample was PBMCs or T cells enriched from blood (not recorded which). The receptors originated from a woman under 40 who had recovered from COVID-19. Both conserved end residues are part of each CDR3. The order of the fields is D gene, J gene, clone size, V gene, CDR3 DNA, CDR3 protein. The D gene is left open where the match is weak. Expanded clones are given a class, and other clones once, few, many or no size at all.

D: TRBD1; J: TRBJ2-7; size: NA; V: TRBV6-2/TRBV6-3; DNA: TGTGCCAGCAGTTACTCGGGGGACAGATCTTTCTACGAGCAGTACTTC; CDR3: CASSYSGDRSFYEQYF
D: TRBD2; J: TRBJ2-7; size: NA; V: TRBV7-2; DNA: TGTGCCAGCAGCTGGACTAGCGGGGGGAGCTCCTACGAGCAGTACTTC; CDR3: CASSWTSGGSSYEQYF
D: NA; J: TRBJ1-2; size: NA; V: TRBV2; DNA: TGTGCCAGCAGTGAGCAGGGGCCCTATGGCTACACCTTC; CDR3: CASSEQGPYGYTF
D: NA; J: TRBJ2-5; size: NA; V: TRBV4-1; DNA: TGCGCCAGCAGCCAACAGGGTACGGAGACCCAGTACTTC; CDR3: CASSQQGTETQYF
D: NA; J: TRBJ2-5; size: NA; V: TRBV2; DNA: TGTGCCAGCAGTGGCCACAGCCAAGAGACCCAGTACTTC; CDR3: CASSGHSQETQYF
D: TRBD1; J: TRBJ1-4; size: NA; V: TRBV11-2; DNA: TGTGCCAGCAGCTTAGATCGTACAGGGGCAACTAATGAAAAACTGTTTTTT; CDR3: CASSLDRTGATNEKLFF
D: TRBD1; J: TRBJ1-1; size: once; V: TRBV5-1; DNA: TGCGCCAGCAGCCCGACAGGGTTGATGAACACTGAAGCTTTCTTT; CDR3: CASSPTGLMNTEAFF
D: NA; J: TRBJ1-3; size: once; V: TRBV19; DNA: TGTGCCAGTACCCTCGACACCGGGACGCCGGGGAGGGAAAACACCATATATTTT; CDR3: CASTLDTGTPGRENTIYF
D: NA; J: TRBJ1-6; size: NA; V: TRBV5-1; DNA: TGCGCCAGCAGCTTAGGGGAATCCTATAATTCACCCCTCCACTTT; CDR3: CASSLGESYNSPLHF
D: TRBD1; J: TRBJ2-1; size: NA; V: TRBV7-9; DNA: TGTGCCAGCATCCCCCCGGGACAGGGGGTGAGTGAGCAGTTCTTC; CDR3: CASIPPGQGVSEQFF
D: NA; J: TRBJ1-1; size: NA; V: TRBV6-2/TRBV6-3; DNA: TGTGCCAGCAGTTACTCGGGGGGGAACACTGAAGCTTTCTTT; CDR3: CASSYSGGNTEAFF
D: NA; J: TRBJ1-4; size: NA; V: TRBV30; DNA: TGTGCCTGGAGTGTAGCGGGAAATCTTAATGAAAAACTGTTTTTT; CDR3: CAWSVAGNLNEKLFF
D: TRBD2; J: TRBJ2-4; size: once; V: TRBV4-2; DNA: TGTGCCAGCAGCCATGATAAACTAGCGGGGACTCATTTAGCCAAAAACATTCAGTACTTC; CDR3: CASSHDKLAGTHLAKNIQYF
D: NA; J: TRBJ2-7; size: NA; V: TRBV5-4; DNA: TGTGCCAGCAGCTTGGGGTCTAGCGCGAACCCCTACGAGCAGTACTTC; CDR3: CASSLGSSANPYEQYF
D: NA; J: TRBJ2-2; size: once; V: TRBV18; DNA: TGTGCCAGCTCACCACCCTCGACCGGGGAGCTGTTTTTT; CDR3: CASSPPSTGELFF
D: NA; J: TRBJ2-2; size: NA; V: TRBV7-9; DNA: TGTGCCAGCAGCTTATTGAGGAATACGAACACCGGGGAGCTGTTTTTT; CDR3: CASSLLRNTNTGELFF
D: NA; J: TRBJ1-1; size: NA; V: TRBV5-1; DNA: TGCGCCAGCAGCCTAGGCAGGGGGAACACTGAAGCTTTCTTT; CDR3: CASSLGRGNTEAFF
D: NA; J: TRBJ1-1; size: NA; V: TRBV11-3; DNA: TGTGCCAGCAGCTTTCGGGGAGGGGACACTGAAGCTTTCTTT; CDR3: CASSFRGGDTEAFF
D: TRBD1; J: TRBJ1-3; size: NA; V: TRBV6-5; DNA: TGTGCCAGCAGTTTGACAGGGGGCGTTTTAAACACCATATATTTT; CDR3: CASSLTGGVLNTIYF
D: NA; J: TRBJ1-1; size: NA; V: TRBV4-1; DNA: TGCGCCAGCAGCCAAGCGGGAGGGGAAGCTTTCTTT; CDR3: CASSQAGGEAFF
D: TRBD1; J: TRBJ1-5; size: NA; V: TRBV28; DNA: TGTGCCAGCAATCTTGACAGGGAAATTTCTCAGCCCCAGCATTTT; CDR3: CASNLDREISQPQHF
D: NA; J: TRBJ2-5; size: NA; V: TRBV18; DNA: TGTGCCAGCTCACCGCAACCGGACAGCCAAGAGACCCAGTACTTC; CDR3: CASSPQPDSQETQYF